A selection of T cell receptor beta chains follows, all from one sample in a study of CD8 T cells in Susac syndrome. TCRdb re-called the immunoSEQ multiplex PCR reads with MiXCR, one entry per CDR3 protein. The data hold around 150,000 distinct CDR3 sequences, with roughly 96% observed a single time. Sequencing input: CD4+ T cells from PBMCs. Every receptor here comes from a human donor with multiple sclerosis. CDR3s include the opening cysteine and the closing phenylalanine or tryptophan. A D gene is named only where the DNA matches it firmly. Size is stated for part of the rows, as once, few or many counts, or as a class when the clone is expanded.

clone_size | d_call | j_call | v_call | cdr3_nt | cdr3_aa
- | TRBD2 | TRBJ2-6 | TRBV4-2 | TGTGCCAGCAGCCAAGATATAGTGCTAGCGGGATTCTCTGGGGCCAACGTCCTGACTTTC | CASSQDIVLAGFSGANVLTF
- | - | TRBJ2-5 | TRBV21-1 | TGTGCCAGCAGGATTCTCTTCGGGACAGGGAAAGAGACCCAGTACTTC | CASRILFGTGKETQYF
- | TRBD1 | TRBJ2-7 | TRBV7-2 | TGTGCCAGCAGCTTGTACAGGGGGCAATACGAGCAGTACTTC | CASSLYRGQYEQYF
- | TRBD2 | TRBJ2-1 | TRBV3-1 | TGTGCCAGCAGCCAAGCAAGCGGGAGGGGGCCCTACAATGAGCAGTTCTTC | CASSQASGRGPYNEQFF
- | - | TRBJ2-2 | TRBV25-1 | TGTGCCAGCAGCCCCCCCGGGTACGGGGAGCTGTTTTTT | CASSPPGYGELFF
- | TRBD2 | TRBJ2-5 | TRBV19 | TGTGCCAGTAGTCCGACTAGCGGGGGGGCATGGGAGACCCAGTACTTC | CASSPTSGGAWETQYF
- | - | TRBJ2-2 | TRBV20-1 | TGCAGTGCTAGGGTACCGGGACTGGCATACACCGGGGAGCTGTTTTTT | CSARVPGLAYTGELFF
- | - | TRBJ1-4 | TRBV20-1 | TGCAGTGCTAGAGAGGGTGCCCGTAATGAAAAACTGTTTTTT | CSAREGARNEKLFF
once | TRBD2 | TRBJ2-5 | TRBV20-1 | TGCAGTGCTAGTAGGGGGACTAGGGCCGAGACCCAGTACTTC | CSASRGTRAETQYF
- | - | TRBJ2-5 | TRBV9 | TGTGCCAGCACCAATGGTCCGTCGGGGGAGACCCAGTACTTC | CASTNGPSGETQYF
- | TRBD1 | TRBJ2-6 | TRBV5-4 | TGTGCCAGCAGCTCTTTACAGGGGGCAGCTGGGGCCAACGTCCTGACTTTC | CASSSLQGAAGANVLTF
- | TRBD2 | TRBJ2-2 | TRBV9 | TGTGCCAGCAGCACCTCGGGGGGGACTCCCACCGGGGAGCTGTTTTTT | CASSTSGGTPTGELFF
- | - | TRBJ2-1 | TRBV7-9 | TGTGCCAGCAGGAACAGTGGGCACAATGAGCAGTTCTTC | CASRNSGHNEQFF
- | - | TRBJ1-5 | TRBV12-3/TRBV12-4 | TGTGCCAGCAGTAAACAGGGCAATCAGCCCCAGCATTTT | CASSKQGNQPQHF
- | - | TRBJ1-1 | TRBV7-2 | TGTGCCAGCAGCTTAGCCACAGCCCCCCTAAAGGCTTTCTTT | CASSLATAPLKAFF
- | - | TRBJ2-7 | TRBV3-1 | TGTGCCAGCAGCCCCCCGGCCGGGACCACGTACGAGCAGTACTTC | CASSPPAGTTYEQYF
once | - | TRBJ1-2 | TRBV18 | TGTGCCAGCTCATCTAAGATCTATGGCTACACCTTC | CASSSKIYGYTF
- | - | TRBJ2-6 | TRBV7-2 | TGTGCCAGCAGCCCCGACCATTCTGGGGCCAACGTCCTGACTTTC | CASSPDHSGANVLTF
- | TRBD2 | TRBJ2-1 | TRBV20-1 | TGCAGTGCTAGTCGGGAGGAAAATGAGCAGTTCTTC | CSASREENEQFF
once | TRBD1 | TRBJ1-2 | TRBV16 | TGTGCCAGCAGCCAATCTCGCGGGACAGGGTATGGCTACACCTTC | CASSQSRGTGYGYTF
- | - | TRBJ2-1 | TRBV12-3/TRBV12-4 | TGTGCCAGCACCTGGAGGTATGAGCAGTTCTTC | CASTWRYEQFF
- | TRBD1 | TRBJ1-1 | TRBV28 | TGTGCCAGCACCCGGGACAGGGTGACTGAAGCTTTCTTT | CASTRDRVTEAFF
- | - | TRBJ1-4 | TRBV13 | TGTGCCAGCAGCTTAGGCCCCCGAGGCTCTAATGAAAAACTGTTTTTT | CASSLGPRGSNEKLFF
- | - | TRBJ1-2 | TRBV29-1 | TGCAGCGTTCCTCAGCGTCCGGGGGCCTATGGCTACACCTTC | CSVPQRPGAYGYTF
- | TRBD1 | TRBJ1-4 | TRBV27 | TGTGCCAGCAGTCCCAACAGGGGAAAACTGTTTTTT | CASSPNRGKLFF
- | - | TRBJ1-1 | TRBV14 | TGTGCCAGCAGCCGAGGGATGAACACTGAAGCTTTCTTT | CASSRGMNTEAFF
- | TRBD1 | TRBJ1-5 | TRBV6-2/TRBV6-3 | TGTGCCAGCAGTTACGCTACCAGGACAGGACGTCAGCCCCAGCATTTT | CASSYATRTGRQPQHF
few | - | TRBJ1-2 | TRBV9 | TGTGCCAGCAGCGAGTCGCCGGGGCAGGCTAACTATGGCTACACCTTC | CASSESPGQANYGYTF
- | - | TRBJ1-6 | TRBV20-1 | TGCAGTGCTGGCCCCGGGCGGGTGGATTCACCCCTCCACTTT | CSAGPGRVDSPLHF
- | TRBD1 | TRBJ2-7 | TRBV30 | TGTGCCTGGAGCCACGAGACGACAGGGGCGTACGAGCAGTACTTC | CAWSHETTGAYEQYF
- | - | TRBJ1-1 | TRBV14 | TGTGCCAGCAGCCAAGTCCTCCAGCTCATGAACACTGAAGCTTTCTTT | CASSQVLQLMNTEAFF
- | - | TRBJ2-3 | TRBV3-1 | TGTGCCAGCAGCCAAACTACAGATACGCAGTATTTT | CASSQTTDTQYF
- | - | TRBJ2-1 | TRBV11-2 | TGTGCCAGCAGCCCCAGAGGGATCAACTACAATGAGCAGTTCTTC | CASSPRGINYNEQFF
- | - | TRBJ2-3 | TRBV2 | TGTGCCAGCAGTCCCCCCTTTACAGATACGCAGTATTTT | CASSPPFTDTQYF
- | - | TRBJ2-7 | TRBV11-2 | TGTGCCAGCAGCGAGGTCTCCTACGAGCAGTACTTC | CASSEVSYEQYF
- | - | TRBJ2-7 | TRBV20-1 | TGCAGTGCTAGAGAGTCCGGGGCCCACGAGCAGTACTTC | CSARESGAHEQYF
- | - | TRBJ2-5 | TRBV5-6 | TGTGCCAGCAGCCGTAGTGTCGGACAAGAGACCCAGTACTTC | CASSRSVGQETQYF
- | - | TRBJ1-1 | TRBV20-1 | TGCAGTGCTAGAGAAAGAACCCCTGAAGCTTTCTTT | CSARERTPEAFF
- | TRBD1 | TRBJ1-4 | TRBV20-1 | TGCAGTGCTAGAGGCTGGACAGGGGATAATGAAAAACTGTTTTTT | CSARGWTGDNEKLFF
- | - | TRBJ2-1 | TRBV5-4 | TGTGCCAGCAGCTTGGGTTCTCCTGAGCAGTTCTTC | CASSLGSPEQFF
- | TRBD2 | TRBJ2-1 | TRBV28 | TGTGCCAGCGGAACTAGCGGGGCTTACAATGAGCAGTTCTTC | CASGTSGAYNEQFF
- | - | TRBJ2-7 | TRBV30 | TGTGCCTGGAGTGTACGGGCCGGGGCAAGCTACGAGCAGTACTTC | CAWSVRAGASYEQYF
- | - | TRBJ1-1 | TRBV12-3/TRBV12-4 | TGTGCCAGCAGTTTAATCGGCAGAGAAGCTTTCTTT | CASSLIGREAFF
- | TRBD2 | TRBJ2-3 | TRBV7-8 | TGTGCCAGCAGCCAAGGACTAGCGGAGCTCACAGATACGCAGTATTTT | CASSQGLAELTDTQYF
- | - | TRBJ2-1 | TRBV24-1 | TGTGCCACCGGCCCCGGGCCCCTGAACAATGAGCAGTTCTTC | CATGPGPLNNEQFF
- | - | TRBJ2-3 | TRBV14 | TGTGCCAGCAGTTTCGGACGTGGGTTCACAGATACGCAGTATTTT | CASSFGRGFTDTQYF
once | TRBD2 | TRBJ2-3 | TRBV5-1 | TGCGCCAGCAGCTTGGCCTTTCACCGGGAGGGGCAGGGAGATACGCAGTATTTT | CASSLAFHREGQGDTQYF
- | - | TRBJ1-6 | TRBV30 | TGTGCCTGGAGCGGGACATGGGATTCACCCCTCCACTTT | CAWSGTWDSPLHF
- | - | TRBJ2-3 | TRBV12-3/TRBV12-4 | TGTGCCAGCAGTTTTTGGGACACAGATACGCAGTATTTT | CASSFWDTDTQYF
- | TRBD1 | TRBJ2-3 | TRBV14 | TGTGCCAGCAGCCGGGAGACAGGGATTGGGTTTCAGTATTTT | CASSRETGIGFQYF
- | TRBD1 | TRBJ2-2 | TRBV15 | TGTGCCACCAGCAGAGATGTGGGACAGGTTAGCACCGGGGAGCTGTTTTTT | CATSRDVGQVSTGELFF